Presented here are 30 T cell receptor beta chains from one specimen sequenced in a study of technical replicates of blood from a few donors. Libraries were prepared by immunoSEQ multiplex PCR; TCRdb keeps only in-frame clonotypes and omits some of them. The sample yields about 100,000 clones, 95% to 96% seen once. Input material: T cells isolated from PBMCs. These receptors were taken from a human donor in good health.

This rearrangement joins TRBV5-1 to TRBJ1-1; 9 bases line up with TRBD1. The trim removed 4 bases at V and 7 bases at J, leaving 14 bases unmatched. Germline CDR1 reads SGHRS; CDR2 reads YFSETQ. This CDR3 contains 16 residues. CDR3 residues: CASSPGGRTGASEAFF. CDR3 in DNA: TGCGCCAGCAGCCCGGGGGGGCGGACAGGGGCCAGTGAAGCTTTCTTT. The whole variable domain, filled in from reference TRBV5-1 and TRBJ1-1, reads KAGVTQTPRYLIKTRGQQVTLSCSPISGHRSVSWYQQTPGQGLQFLFEYFSETQRNKGNFPGRFSGRQFSNSRSEMNVSTLELGDSALYLCASSPGGRTGASEAFFGQGTRLTVV.

CDR3 amino acids: CASGLEGETQYF. Here the CDR3 DNA reads TGTGCTAGTGGTTTAGAGGGAGAGACCCAGTACTTC. The V and J genes are TRBV12-5 and TRBJ2-5, with TRBD2 as a possible D gene (5 bases). The CDR3 runs 12 residues. Germline V CDR1 and CDR2: LGHNT, FRNRAP. The V gene lost 3 bases and the J gene lost 4 bases, with 6 bases spanning the gap.

V gene TRBV6-1 combines with J gene TRBJ2-7; 7 nucleotides line up with TRBD2. J lost 3 bases, V lost 4 bases, and 3 bases had no gene match. The CDR3 has 13 amino acids. CDR1 and CDR2 (germline): MNHNS, SASEGT. CDR3 sequence reads: CASSAGRDYEQYF. The CDR3, as DNA: TGTGCCAGCAGTGCGGGGAGGGACTACGAGCAGTACTTC.

This rearrangement joins TRBV7-9 to TRBJ2-1; 8 nucleotides line up with TRBD2. Trimming took 6 bases from V and 5 from J; bases not matched to a gene: 9. The CDR3 runs to 15 residues. Germline V gives CDR1 SEHNR, CDR2 FQNEAQ (reference sequence). The CDR3 nucleotides read TGTGCCAGCAGTTTGGTAGCGGGAAGGGACAATGAGCAGTTCTTC. Encoded protein: CASSLVAGRDNEQFF.

The rearrangement joins TRBV27 to TRBJ2-5; TRBD2 matches at 8 bases. This CDR3 spans 14 amino acids. The germline gives CDR1 MNHEY, CDR2 SMNVEV (reference sequence). After removal of 5 bases from V and 5 bases from J, the junction contained 7 bases not matched to a gene. CDR3 DNA: TGTGCCAGCAGTCCCTCTGCTAGCGGGGAGACCCAGTACTTC. It is translated as CASSPSASGETQYF.

The chain employs TRBV7-2 and TRBJ1-4; 7 nucleotides line up with TRBD1. Looked up from germline, CDR1 is SGHTA and CDR2 is FQGNSA. Losses at the gene ends were 1 base for V and 7 bases for J; bases not matched to a gene: 6. The CDR3 contains 15 residues. CDR3 nucleotide sequence: TGTGCCAGCAGCTTAGTTAGGGGGCTTTCTGAAAAACTGTTTTTT. As protein: CASSLVRGLSEKLFF.

This clone appeared a few times. DNA for the CDR3: TGTGCCAGCAGCGTAGGTGGACTGGTACGTAGGGCTGAAGCTTTCTTT. Amino acid sequence: CASSVGGLVRRAEAFF. This chain connects TRBV9 to TRBJ1-1, with D unclear. CDR3 length equals 16 residues. V was pared by 0 bases and J by 6 bases, with 18 bases between. CDR1 and CDR2 (germline): SGDLS, YYNGEE.

The chain employs TRBV15 and TRBJ2-1; D gene uncertain. This CDR3 is built from 15 residues. The V gene's germline CDR1 is LNHNV and CDR2 YYDKDF (reference sequence). V was cut by 0 bases and J by 0 bases, with 6 bases left in between. This CDR3 reads CATSREASSYNEQFF. The CDR3 nucleotides are TGTGCCACCAGCAGAGAAGCTAGCTCCTACAATGAGCAGTTCTTC.

The rearrangement links TRBV7-8 to TRBJ2-1, with a possible D match to TRBD1 (6 bases). Germline lookup yields CDR1 SGHVS and CDR2 FQNEAQ. The CDR3 has 13 amino acids. The V end lost 8 bases, the J end lost 6 bases, and 14 bases lay between the germline ends. Written as DNA, the CDR3 is TGTGCCAGCCGTACAGGGTACGGCAATGAGCAGTTCTTC. This gives the protein CASRTGYGNEQFF.

This chain uses TRBV7-8 with TRBJ2-5, with D tentatively TRBD1 (5 bases). The V gene lost 1 base and the J gene lost 5 bases, with 14 bases spanning the gap. Germline assignment: CDR1 SGHVS and CDR2 FQNEAQ. The CDR3 totals 15 residues. The CDR3 sequence is CASSLVLDKGETQYF. In nucleotides, the CDR3 is TGTGCCAGCAGCTTAGTCCTGGACAAAGGGGAGACCCAGTACTTC.

CDR3 DNA sequence: TGTGCCAGCAGCACCCACGGGGGGAGCACTGAAGCTTTCTTT. It specifies CASSTHGGSTEAFF. The chain links TRBV9 to TRBJ1-1; D might be TRBD1 (5 bases). The length of the CDR3 is 14 residues. V was shortened by 4 bases and J by 4 bases, with 14 bases between the two germline ends. The germline V gene has CDR1 SGDLS and CDR2 YYNGEE.

The V and J genes are TRBV4-2 and TRBJ1-3; D gene ambiguous. Trimming pared 1 base from V and 0 bases from J, leaving 10 bases between. The CDR3 sequence is 16 residues long. Germline-derived CDR1 and CDR2 are LGHNA and YNFKEQ. This CDR3 is CASSQVLSVSGNTIYF. The CDR3 DNA sequence: TGTGCCAGCAGCCAAGTCCTCAGCGTCTCTGGAAACACCATATATTTT.

The chain is built from TRBV5-1 and TRBJ2-7; 7 bases are shared with TRBD2. In germline, CDR1 is SGHRS, CDR2 YFSETQ. The CDR3 has 12 amino acids. The V gene end was trimmed by 4 bases and the J gene end by 4 bases; junction bases not matched to a gene: 2. CDR3 region: CASSISGYEQYF. CDR3 DNA: TGCGCCAGCAGCATTAGCGGGTACGAGCAGTACTTC.

Only one count was recorded for this clone. This rearrangement joins TRBV9 to TRBJ2-7, with D possibly matching TRBD1 (6 bases). The CDR3 totals 13 residues. Deletions cut 3 bases from V and 6 bases from J, with 13 bases between. Germline lookup yields CDR1 SGDLS and CDR2 YYNGEE. CDR3: CASSGGRGREQYF. The DNA for the CDR3 is TGTGCCAGCAGCGGAGGCAGGGGACGCGAGCAGTACTTC.

This chain connects TRBV6-1 to TRBJ2-3, with 9 bases identical to TRBD2. This CDR3 has 13 amino acids. CDR1 and CDR2 from the germline V gene are MNHNS and SASEGT. V was clipped by 6 bases and J by 6 bases; unmatched bases: 4. CDR3 amino acids: CASRVAGGDTQYF. CDR3 DNA sequence: TGTGCCAGCAGGGTGGCGGGAGGGGATACGCAGTATTTT.

The J gene is TRBJ2-1, the V gene TRBV15, with TRBD1 matching 10 bases. The germline V gene encodes CDR1 LNHNV and CDR2 YYDKDF (reference sequence). The CDR3 has 13 residues. Trimming took 4 bases from V and 11 from J; bases not matched to a gene: 5. CDR3 coding DNA: TGTGCCACCAGCACTGACAGGGGGCAAAAGCAGTTCTTC. Residues: CATSTDRGQKQFF.

The V and J genes are TRBV7-2 and TRBJ1-1; D unclear. The germline V and J ends were trimmed by 2 bases and 1 base, with 5 bases remaining between them. The CDR3 sequence is 13 residues long. The V gene's germline CDR1 is SGHTA and CDR2 FQGNSA. CDR3: CASSLRENTEAFF. CDR3 bases: TGTGCCAGCAGCTTACGGGAGAACACTGAAGCTTTCTTT. Drawing the rest from reference TRBV7-2 and TRBJ1-1, the complete variable domain is GAGVSQSPSNKVTEKGKDVELRCDPISGHTALYWYRQSLGQGLEFLIYFQGNSAPDKSGLPSDRFSAERTGGSVSTLTIQRTQQEDSAVYLCASSLRENTEAFFGQGTRLTVV.

The rearrangement uses TRBV13 and TRBJ2-7, with TRBD2 identical over 8 bases. The length of the CDR3 is 14 residues. Germline V gives CDR1 PRHDT, CDR2 FYEKMQ (reference sequence). Losses at the gene ends were 6 bases for V and 6 bases for J; bases not matched to a gene: 10. This chain's CDR3 is CASSPPGLGAEQYF. The CDR3 DNA sequence: TGTGCCAGCAGTCCACCGGGACTAGGGGCCGAGCAGTACTTC.

This clone appeared once. The chain joins TRBV5-6 to TRBJ2-1; the D gene is possibly TRBD2 (5 bases). The germline V gene encodes CDR1 SGHDT and CDR2 YYEEEE. The V gene lost 2 bases and the J gene lost 10 bases, with 16 bases spanning the gap. The CDR3 totals 14 residues. CDR3 amino acids: CASSFFPDFAEQFF. As DNA, the CDR3 is TGTGCCAGCAGCTTTTTCCCGGACTTCGCGGAGCAGTTCTTC.

V usage is TRBV18 and J usage is TRBJ1-1; tentative D call: TRBD1 (5 bases). Germline V lookup: CDR1 KGHSH, CDR2 LQKENI. V was cut by 4 bases and J by 5 bases, with 20 bases left in between. The CDR3 totals 16 residues. The CDR3 loop is CASSLNERGLGTEAFF. Here the CDR3 DNA reads TGTGCCAGCTCACTTAACGAGCGGGGGTTGGGTACTGAAGCTTTCTTT.

The J gene is TRBJ2-3, the V gene TRBV6-6, with TRBD1 matching 8 bases. Germline CDR1 and CDR2: MNHNY and SVGAGI (reference sequence). V gave up 5 bases and J gave up 1 base; unmatched junction bases: 8. This CDR3 comprises 16 residues. Here the CDR3 reads CASSKRDRGGTDTQYF. The CDR3 DNA reads TGTGCCAGCAGTAAACGCGACAGGGGTGGCACAGATACGCAGTATTTT.

CDR3 loop: CASSYTGVEQYF. CDR3 coding DNA: TGTGCCAGCAGTTATACAGGGGTCGAGCAGTACTTC. This chain links TRBV6-5 with TRBJ2-7; the match to TRBD1 covers 7 bases. Germline V gene data show CDR1 as MNHEY and CDR2 as SVGAGI. This CDR3 is 12 amino acids long. Losses at the gene ends were 3 bases for V and 6 bases for J; bases not matched to a gene: 2.

The genes are TRBV4-1 and TRBJ2-2, with 7 bases aligning to TRBD2. The trim removed 2 bases at V and 4 bases at J, leaving 7 bases unmatched. Germline V gene sequence: CDR1 MGHRA, CDR2 YSYEKL. This CDR3 region has 16 residues. DNA of the CDR3: TGCGCCAGCAGCCAAAGTAAACTAGCGCCCACCGGGGAGCTGTTTTTT. Translation: CASSQSKLAPTGELFF.

The chain uses TRBV5-1 and TRBJ1-5; no definite D call. The CDR3 consists of 14 residues. Germline lookup yields CDR1 SGHRS and CDR2 YFSETQ. The germline V and J ends were trimmed by 2 bases and 0 bases, with 6 bases remaining between them. Here the CDR3 reads CASSLEGSNQPQHF. The DNA for the CDR3 is TGCGCCAGCAGCTTAGAGGGTAGCAATCAGCCCCAGCATTTT.

The chain uses TRBV19 and TRBJ2-1; possibly TRBD2 for D (6 bases). With 3 bases removed from V and 4 bases from J, the gap between germline ends came to 16 bases. Germline V gene sequence: CDR1 LNHDA, CDR2 SQIVND (reference sequence). The CDR3 has 16 amino acids. CDR3 bases: TGTGCCAGTAGTATGTTTTCGCTAGCGCATTACAATGAGCAGTTCTTC. Protein product: CASSMFSLAHYNEQFF.

The chain has TRBV10-3 and TRBJ2-7; 9 positions agree with TRBD1. Germline CDR1 is ENHRY and CDR2 is SYGVKD. The V gene end was trimmed by 3 bases and the J gene end by 3 bases; junction bases not matched to a gene: 3. The CDR3 extends over 14 amino acids. The CDR3 bases are TGTGCCATCAGTGAAGGACAGGGGATCTACGAGCAGTACTTC. Translating gives CAISEGQGIYEQYF.

V gene TRBV25-1 combines with J gene TRBJ2-7, with TRBD1 matching over 7 bases. With V trimmed by 6 bases and J by 2 bases, 1 base remained unmatched. The CDR3 has 12 residues. The germline gives CDR1 MGHDK, CDR2 SYGVNS. For the CDR3, the DNA is TGTGCCAGCAGACAGGGGACCTACGAGCAGTACTTC. Amino acid sequence: CASRQGTYEQYF.

The J gene is TRBJ1-1, the V gene TRBV5-6, with D maybe TRBD1 (5 bases). This CDR3 contains 13 residues. Trimming shortened V by 3 bases and J by 11 bases, and 17 bases separated the two germline ends. The germline CDR1 and CDR2 sequences are SGHDT and YYEEEE. In DNA, the CDR3 is TGTGCCAGCAGCTGGGGGGTGGGGGACGAGGCTTTCTTT. As protein: CASSWGVGDEAFF.

The chain couples TRBV6-6 to TRBJ1-2; 9 bases are a match to TRBD1. The germline V gene has CDR1 MNHNY and CDR2 SVGAGI (reference sequence). V lost 0 bases and J lost 6; bases outside the gene matches: 5. This CDR3 spans 15 amino acids. CDR3 nucleotide sequence: TGTGCCAGCAGTTACTCCGGGACAGGGTACGATGGCTACACCTTC. It specifies CASSYSGTGYDGYTF.

The V call is TRBV6-6, the J call TRBJ1-3, with D possibly TRBD1 on 6 matching bases. The germline V gene encodes CDR1 MNHNY and CDR2 SVGAGI (reference sequence). Trimming stripped 7 bases from V and 3 bases from J, with 13 bases between. This CDR3 is 14 amino acids long. The CDR3 sequence: CASILQGNGNTIYF. The CDR3 DNA is TGTGCCAGCATCCTACAGGGAAATGGAAACACCATATATTTT.